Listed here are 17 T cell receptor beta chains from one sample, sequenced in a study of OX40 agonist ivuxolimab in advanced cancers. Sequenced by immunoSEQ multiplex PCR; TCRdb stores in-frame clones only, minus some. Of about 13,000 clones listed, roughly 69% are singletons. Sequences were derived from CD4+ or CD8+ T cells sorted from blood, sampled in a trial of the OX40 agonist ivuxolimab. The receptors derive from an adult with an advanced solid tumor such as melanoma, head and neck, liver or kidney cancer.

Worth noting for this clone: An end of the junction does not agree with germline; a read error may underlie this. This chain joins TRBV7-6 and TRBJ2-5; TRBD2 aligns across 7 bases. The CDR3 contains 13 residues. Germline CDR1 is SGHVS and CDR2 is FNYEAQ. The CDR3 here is CASSLAGDYLFHF. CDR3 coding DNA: TGTGCCAGCAGCTTAGCGGGGGACTACCTTTTCCACTTC.

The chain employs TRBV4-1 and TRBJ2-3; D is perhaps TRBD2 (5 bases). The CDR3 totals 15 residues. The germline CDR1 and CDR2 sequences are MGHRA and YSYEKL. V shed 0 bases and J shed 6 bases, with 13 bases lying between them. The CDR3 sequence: CASSQDRGVSDTQYF. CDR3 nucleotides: TGCGCCAGCAGCCAAGATCGGGGAGTGTCGGATACGCAGTATTTT.

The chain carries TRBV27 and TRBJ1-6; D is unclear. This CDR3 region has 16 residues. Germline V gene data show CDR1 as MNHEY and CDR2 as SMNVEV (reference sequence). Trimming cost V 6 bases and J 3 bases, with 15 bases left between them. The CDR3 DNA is TGTGCCAGCAGCCAGACCCTACCAGTCTATAATTCACCCCTCCACTTT. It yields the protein CASSQTLPVYNSPLHF.

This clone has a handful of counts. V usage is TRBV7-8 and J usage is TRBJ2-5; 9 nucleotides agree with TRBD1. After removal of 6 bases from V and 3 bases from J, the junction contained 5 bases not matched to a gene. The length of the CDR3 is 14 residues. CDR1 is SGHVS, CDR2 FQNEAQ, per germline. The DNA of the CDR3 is TGTGCCAGCAGACTTGGGACAGGGAAAGAGACCCAGTACTTC. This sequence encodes CASRLGTGKETQYF.

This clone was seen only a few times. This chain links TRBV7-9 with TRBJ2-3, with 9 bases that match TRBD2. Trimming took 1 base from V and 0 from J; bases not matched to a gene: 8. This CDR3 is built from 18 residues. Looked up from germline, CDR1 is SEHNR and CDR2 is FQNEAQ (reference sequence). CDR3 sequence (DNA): TGTGCCAGCAGCTTAGGTTGGCGGGAGGGCCTCAGCACAGATACGCAGTATTTT. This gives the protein CASSLGWREGLSTDTQYF.

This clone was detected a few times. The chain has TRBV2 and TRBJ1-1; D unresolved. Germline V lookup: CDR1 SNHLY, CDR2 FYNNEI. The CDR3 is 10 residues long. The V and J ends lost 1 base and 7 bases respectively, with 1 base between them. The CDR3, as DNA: TGTGCCAGCAGTGAAGGTGAAGCTTTCTTT. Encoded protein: CASSEGEAFF. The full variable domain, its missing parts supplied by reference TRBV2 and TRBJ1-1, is EPEVTQTPSHQVTQMGQEVILRCVPISNHLYFYWYRQILGQKVEFLVSFYNNEISEKSEIFDDQFSVERPDGSNFTLKIRSTKLEDSAMYFCASSEGEAFFGQGTRLTVV.

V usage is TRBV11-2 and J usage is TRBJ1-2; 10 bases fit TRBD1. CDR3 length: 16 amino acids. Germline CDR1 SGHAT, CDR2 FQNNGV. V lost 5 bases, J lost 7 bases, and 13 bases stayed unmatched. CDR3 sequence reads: CASSQGRGTGALGYTF. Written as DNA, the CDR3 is TGTGCCAGCAGCCAAGGACGAGGGACAGGGGCCCTTGGCTACACCTTC.

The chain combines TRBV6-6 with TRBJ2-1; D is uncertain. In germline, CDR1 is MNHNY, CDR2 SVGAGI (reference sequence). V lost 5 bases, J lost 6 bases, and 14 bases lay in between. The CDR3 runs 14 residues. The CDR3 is CASSPLGRGNEQFF. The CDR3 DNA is TGTGCCAGCAGTCCCCTCGGCCGCGGCAATGAGCAGTTCTTC.

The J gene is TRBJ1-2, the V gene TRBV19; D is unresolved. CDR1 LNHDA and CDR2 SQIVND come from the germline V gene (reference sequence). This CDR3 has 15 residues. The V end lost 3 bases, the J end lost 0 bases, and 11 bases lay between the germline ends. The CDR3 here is CASSITVLANYGYTF. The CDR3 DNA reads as TGTGCCAGTAGTATTACAGTGTTAGCTAACTATGGCTACACCTTC. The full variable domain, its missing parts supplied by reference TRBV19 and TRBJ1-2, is DGGITQSPKYLFRKEGQNVTLSCEQNLNHDAMYWYRQDPGQGLRLIYYSQIVNDFQKGDIAEGYSVSREKKESFPLTVTSAQKNPTAFYLCASSITVLANYGYTFGSGTRLTVV.

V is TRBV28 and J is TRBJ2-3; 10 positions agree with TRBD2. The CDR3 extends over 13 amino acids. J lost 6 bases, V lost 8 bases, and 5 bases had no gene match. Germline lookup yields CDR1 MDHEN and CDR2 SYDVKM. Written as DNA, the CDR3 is TGTGCCAGCGGGTCTAGCGGGAGTGATACGCAGTATTTT. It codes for CASGSSGSDTQYF.

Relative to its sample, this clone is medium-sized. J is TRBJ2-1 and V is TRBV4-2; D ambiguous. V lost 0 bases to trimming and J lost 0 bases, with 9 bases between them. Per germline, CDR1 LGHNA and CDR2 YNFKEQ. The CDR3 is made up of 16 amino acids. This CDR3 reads CASSQDWSSSYNEQFF. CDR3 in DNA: TGTGCCAGCAGCCAAGATTGGAGTTCCTCCTACAATGAGCAGTTCTTC.

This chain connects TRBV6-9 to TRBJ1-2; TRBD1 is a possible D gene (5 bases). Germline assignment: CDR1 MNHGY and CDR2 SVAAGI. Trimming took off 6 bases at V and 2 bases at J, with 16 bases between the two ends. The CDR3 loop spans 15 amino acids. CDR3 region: CASSNRDLQNYGYTF. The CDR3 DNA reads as TGTGCCAGCAGCAACCGGGACTTACAGAACTATGGCTACACCTTC.

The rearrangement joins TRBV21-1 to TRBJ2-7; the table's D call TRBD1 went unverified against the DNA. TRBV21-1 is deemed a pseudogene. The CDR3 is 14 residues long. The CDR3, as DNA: TGTGCCAGCAGCAAGACAGGGGAAAACTACGAGCAGTACTTC. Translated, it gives CASSKTGENYEQYF.

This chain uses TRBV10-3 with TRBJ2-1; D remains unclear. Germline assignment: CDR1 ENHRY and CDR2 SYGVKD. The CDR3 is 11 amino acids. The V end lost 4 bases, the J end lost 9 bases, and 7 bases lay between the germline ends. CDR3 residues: CAISGLGEQFF. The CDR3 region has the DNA TGTGCCATCAGTGGGCTGGGTGAGCAGTTCTTC.

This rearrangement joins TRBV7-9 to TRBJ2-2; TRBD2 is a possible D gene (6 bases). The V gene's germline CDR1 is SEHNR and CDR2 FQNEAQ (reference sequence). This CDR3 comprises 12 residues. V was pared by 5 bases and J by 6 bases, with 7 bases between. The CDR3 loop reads CASSRDSGELFF. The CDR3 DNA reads TGTGCCAGCAGCCGGGACTCCGGGGAGCTGTTTTTT.

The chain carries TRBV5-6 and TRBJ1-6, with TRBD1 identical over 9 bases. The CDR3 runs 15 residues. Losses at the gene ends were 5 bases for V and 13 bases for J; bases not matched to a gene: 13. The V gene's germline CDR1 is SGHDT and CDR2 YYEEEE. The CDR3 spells CASSYGTGQNAPLHF. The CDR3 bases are TGTGCCAGCAGTTATGGGACAGGGCAAAATGCGCCCCTCCACTTT.

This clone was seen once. The CDR3 DNA reads TGTGCCAGCAGTGAAAAGGAGGAGGGAGGAGAGACCCAGTACTTC. Translating gives CASSEKEEGGETQYF. The chain joins TRBV6-1 to TRBJ2-5, with TRBD2 as a possible D gene (6 bases). CDR1 and CDR2 (germline): MNHNS, SASEGT. Trimming took off 2 bases at V and 4 bases at J, with 14 bases between the two ends. The CDR3 length is 15 residues.